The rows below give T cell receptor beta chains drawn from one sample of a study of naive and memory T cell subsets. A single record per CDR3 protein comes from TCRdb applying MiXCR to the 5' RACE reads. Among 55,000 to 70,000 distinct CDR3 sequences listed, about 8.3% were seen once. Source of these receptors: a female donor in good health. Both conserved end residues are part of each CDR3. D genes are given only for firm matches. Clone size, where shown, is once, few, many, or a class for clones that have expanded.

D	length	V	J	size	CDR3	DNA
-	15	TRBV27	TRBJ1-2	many	CASRRGGKTNYGYTF	TGTGCCAGCCGCCGGGGGGGCAAGACGAACTATGGCTACACCTTC
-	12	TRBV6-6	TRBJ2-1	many	CASSLGQVEQFF	TGTGCCAGCAGCCTAGGTCAGGTGGAGCAGTTCTTC
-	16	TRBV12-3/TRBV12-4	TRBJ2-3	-	CASSPLGRSSTDTQYF	TGTGCCAGCAGTCCCCTTGGGCGGTCTAGCACAGATACGCAGTATTTT
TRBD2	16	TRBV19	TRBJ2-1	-	CASSIGLAGAGNEQFF	TGTGCCAGTAGTATAGGACTAGCGGGGGCTGGAAATGAGCAGTTCTTC
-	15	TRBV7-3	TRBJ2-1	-	CASSRGTAQYNEQFF	TGTGCCAGCAGCCGCGGGACAGCGCAATACAATGAGCAGTTCTTC
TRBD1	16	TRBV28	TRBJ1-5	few	CASSQRTGSLNQPQHF	TGTGCCAGCAGTCAACGGACAGGGAGCTTGAATCAGCCCCAGCATTTT
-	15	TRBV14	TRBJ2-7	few	CASSQEGQRSYEQYF	TGTGCCAGCAGCCAAGAAGGGCAACGAAGCTACGAGCAGTACTTC
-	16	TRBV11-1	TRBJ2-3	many	CASSSGSMKSTDTQYF	TGTGCCAGCAGCTCCGGGTCCATGAAGAGCACAGATACGCAGTATTTT
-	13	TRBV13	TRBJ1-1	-	CASSLGRTSEAFF	TGTGCCAGCAGCTTAGGCAGGACCTCTGAAGCTTTCTTT
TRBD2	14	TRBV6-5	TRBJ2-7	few	CASSYSRTSDEQYF	TGTGCCAGCAGTTACTCCCGGACTAGCGACGAGCAGTACTTC
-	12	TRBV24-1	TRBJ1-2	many	CATSDGRHGYTF	TGTGCCACCAGTGATGGTAGGCACGGCTACACCTTC
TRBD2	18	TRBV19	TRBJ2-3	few	CASSTSTLLARNEDTQYF	TGTGCCAGTAGTACATCTACCTTACTAGCGAGGAATGAGGATACGCAGTATTTT
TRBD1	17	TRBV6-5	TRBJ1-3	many	CASSRFQGDGAGNTIYF	TGTGCCAGCAGTAGATTCCAGGGGGACGGAGCTGGAAACACCATATATTTT
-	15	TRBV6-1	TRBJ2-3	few	CASSEAGKGTDTQYF	TGTGCCAGCAGTGAAGCAGGGAAGGGCACAGATACGCAGTATTTT
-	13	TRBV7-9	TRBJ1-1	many	CASSLETFAEAFF	TGTGCCAGCAGCTTAGAGACTTTTGCCGAAGCTTTCTTT
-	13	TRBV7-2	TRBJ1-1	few	CASSWGQNTEAFF	TGTGCCAGCAGCTGGGGACAGAACACTGAAGCTTTCTTT
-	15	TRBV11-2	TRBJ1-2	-	CASSLVAGFNYGYTF	TGTGCCAGCAGCTTAGTCGCTGGATTCAACTATGGCTACACCTTC
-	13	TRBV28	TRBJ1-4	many	CASSGGPNEKLFF	TGTGCCAGCAGCGGGGGCCCTAATGAAAAACTGTTTTTT
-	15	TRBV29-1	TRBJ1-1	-	CSVDPLGEGDTEAFF	TGCAGCGTTGATCCGCTTGGAGAGGGGGACACTGAAGCTTTCTTT
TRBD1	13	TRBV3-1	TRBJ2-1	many	CASEGQGATEQFF	TGTGCCAGCGAGGGACAGGGAGCTACGGAGCAGTTCTTC
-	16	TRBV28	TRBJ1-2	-	CASSFVGPNRGYGYTF	TGTGCCAGCAGTTTTGTGGGTCCCAACCGCGGCTATGGCTACACCTTC
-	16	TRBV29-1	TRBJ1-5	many	CSVQQGIKGGDQPQHF	TGCAGCGTACAACAGGGAATCAAGGGAGGGGATCAGCCCCAGCATTTT
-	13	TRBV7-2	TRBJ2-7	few	CASSLTSAYEQYF	TGTGCCAGCAGCTTAACTTCGGCCTACGAGCAGTACTTC
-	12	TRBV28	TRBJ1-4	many	CASSSNGLDLFF	TGTGCCAGCAGTTCAAACGGACTGGATCTGTTTTTT
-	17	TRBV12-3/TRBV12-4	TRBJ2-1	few	CASSYRKEGDGHNEQFF	TGTGCCAGCAGTTACAGAAAGGAAGGGGATGGGCACAATGAGCAGTTCTTC
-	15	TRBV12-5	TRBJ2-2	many	CASGLADRRTGELFF	TGTGCTAGTGGTTTGGCCGACAGGAGGACCGGGGAGCTGTTTTTT
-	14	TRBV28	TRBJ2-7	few	CASSFLPDSYEQYF	TGTGCCAGCAGTTTTCTCCCTGACTCCTACGAGCAGTACTTC
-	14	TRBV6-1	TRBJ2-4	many	CASAETLAKNIQYF	TGTGCCAGCGCTGAGACATTAGCCAAAAACATTCAGTACTTC
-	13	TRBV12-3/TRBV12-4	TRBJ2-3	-	CASIDRPTDTQYF	TGTGCCAGCATTGACAGACCCACAGATACGCAGTATTTT
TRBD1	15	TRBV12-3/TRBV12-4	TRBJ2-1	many	CASSFWGQGTNEQFF	TGTGCCAGCAGTTTTTGGGGACAGGGTACTAATGAGCAGTTCTTC
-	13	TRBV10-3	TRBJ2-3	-	CAFREWVTDTQYF	TGTGCCTTCCGGGAATGGGTCACAGATACGCAGTATTTT
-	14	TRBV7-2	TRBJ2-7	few	CASTYTQEPYEQYF	TGTGCCAGCACCTATACTCAGGAGCCCTACGAGCAGTACTTC
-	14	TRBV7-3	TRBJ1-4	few	CASSLSWVGEKLFF	TGTGCCAGCAGCCTCTCCTGGGTCGGCGAAAAACTGTTTTTT
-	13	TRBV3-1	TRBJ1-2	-	CASSQGGDYGDTF	TGTGCCAGCAGCCAGGGCGGAGACTATGGCGACACCTTC
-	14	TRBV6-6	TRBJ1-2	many	CASIQWGDGYGYTF	TGTGCCAGCATCCAGTGGGGCGATGGCTATGGCTACACCTTC
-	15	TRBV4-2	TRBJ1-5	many	CASSQGGYSNQPQHF	TGTGCCAGCAGCCAAGGAGGGTATAGCAATCAGCCCCAGCATTTT
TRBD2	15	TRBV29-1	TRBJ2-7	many	CSVGGLSAGSYEQYF	TGCAGCGTTGGGGGCCTCTCAGCGGGGTCCTACGAGCAGTACTTC
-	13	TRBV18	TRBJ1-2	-	CASSRAGADGDTF	TGTGCCAGCTCCCGAGCAGGCGCGGATGGCGACACCTTC
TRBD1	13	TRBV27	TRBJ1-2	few	CASSPRQGSGYTF	TGTGCCAGCAGTCCGAGACAGGGGTCTGGCTACACCTTC